Listed below are T cell receptor beta chains from one sample, sequenced in a study of cytomegalovirus exposure and HLA in healthy donors. Profiled with immunoSEQ multiplex PCR; TCRdb holds only in-frame clones, not every one. The sample records fewer than 250,000 clones, about 75% being singletons. Material for sequencing was PBMCs. These receptors came from a male donor in good health and CMV-seronegative. Each CDR3 is given with its conserved first and last residue. A D gene is named only where the DNA matches it firmly. Clone size is stated in some rows and not others, as once, few, many or a class when expanded.

clone_size,j_call,d_call,v_call,cdr3_nt,cdr3_aa
-,TRBJ1-4,-,TRBV7-9,TGTGCCAGCAGCTTAGACGACTTGCAACTGTTTTTT,CASSLDDLQLFF
few,TRBJ2-7,TRBD2,TRBV29-1,TGCAGCGTGGACGGACTAGCGGGAGGCTCCTCCTACGAGCAGTACTTC,CSVDGLAGGSSYEQYF
-,TRBJ1-1,-,TRBV6-5,TGTGCCAGCAGTAGGGGGTCCGAAGCTTTCTTT,CASSRGSEAFF
once,TRBJ1-2,-,TRBV5-1,TGCGCCAGCAGCCGCGAGGGCATTGAGGGCTACACCTTC,CASSREGIEGYTF
-,TRBJ2-4,-,TRBV19,TGTGCCAGTAGCTTAGCCAAAAACATTCAGTACTTC,CASSLAKNIQYF
-,TRBJ2-7,TRBD2,TRBV19,TGTGCCACCGGACTAGCGGGCTACGAGCAGTACTTC,CATGLAGYEQYF
many,TRBJ1-6,-,TRBV21-1,TGTGCCAGCAGCTTACACAGAATTTCACCCCTCCACTTT,CASSLHRISPLHF
-,TRBJ1-5,TRBD1,TRBV6-5,TGTGCCAGCAGTTTTACAGGGGATAGCAATCAGCCCCAGCATTTT,CASSFTGDSNQPQHF
-,TRBJ2-6,TRBD1,TRBV7-2,TGTGCCAGCAGCTTAAGGGGGACAGGGGATTCTAGCGTCCTGACTTTC,CASSLRGTGDSSVLTF
-,TRBJ2-3,TRBD2,TRBV27,TGTGCCACGAGACTAGCGGGAGAGGATACGCAGTATTTT,CATRLAGEDTQYF
-,TRBJ1-4,-,TRBV6-6,TGTGCCAGCAGCGCGGTTTCGGAAAAACTGTTTTTT,CASSAVSEKLFF
-,TRBJ2-2,-,TRBV6-5,TGTGCCAGCAGTGCGAGGAGGGGGCAAGGCGGGGAGCTGTTTTTT,CASSARRGQGGELFF
-,TRBJ1-2,-,TRBV6-1,TGTGCCAGCAGTGAAGACCACTCGCAGGGGAACTATGGCTACACCTTC,CASSEDHSQGNYGYTF
-,TRBJ2-3,TRBD2,TRBV5-1,TGCGCCAGCAGCCCCCCCTCGGGAGGGGCAGATACGCAGTATTTT,CASSPPSGGADTQYF
-,TRBJ1-2,-,TRBV30,TGTGCCTGGAGTGTACATGAGAGGATATATGGCTACACCTTC,CAWSVHERIYGYTF
-,TRBJ1-1,-,TRBV9,TGTGCCAGCAGCGTAGCAGGGGCGGGCACTGAAGCTTTCTTT,CASSVAGAGTEAFF
-,TRBJ2-7,-,TRBV2,TGTGCCAGCAGTGAATTTAGGAGTGGAGAGCAGTACTTC,CASSEFRSGEQYF
-,TRBJ2-7,TRBD2,TRBV2,TGTGCCAGCATTCCGGGACTAGCGGGAAAATCCTACGAGCAGTACTTC,CASIPGLAGKSYEQYF
-,TRBJ2-1,TRBD2,TRBV6-5,TGTGCCAGCAGTTACTCTAGTCGGGGGGCCTACAATGAGCAGTTCTTC,CASSYSSRGAYNEQFF
few,TRBJ2-3,TRBD2,TRBV5-4,TGTGCCAGCAGCTTGGGGGGTAGCGGGGTGAGCACAGATACGCAGTATTTT,CASSLGGSGVSTDTQYF
-,TRBJ2-7,TRBD1,TRBV2,TGTGCCAGCAAACTGACAGGGGCTCATTCCTACGAGCAGTACTTC,CASKLTGAHSYEQYF
-,TRBJ1-2,TRBD1,TRBV28,TGTGCCAGCAGTACGGGACAGGGAAACTATGGCTACACCTTC,CASSTGQGNYGYTF
-,TRBJ2-1,TRBD2,TRBV28,TGTGCCAGCGGCCGGGGGGGGGCTTCCAATGAGCAGTTCTTC,CASGRGGASNEQFF
-,TRBJ2-3,-,TRBV5-1,TGCGCCAGCAGCTTTGGTGGAAGGGGCAGCACAGATACGCAGTATTTT,CASSFGGRGSTDTQYF
-,TRBJ2-1,-,TRBV13,TGTGCCAGCAACAACAGGGATTCCTACAATGAGCAGTTCTTC,CASNNRDSYNEQFF
once,TRBJ1-4,-,TRBV7-2,TGTGCCAGCAGCTTAATACAGGTTGAAAAACTGTTTTTT,CASSLIQVEKLFF
-,TRBJ2-3,-,TRBV9,TGTGCCAGCAGCGTAGACGGGTCTAGCACAGATACGCAGTATTTT,CASSVDGSSTDTQYF
-,TRBJ1-2,-,TRBV7-9,TGTGCCAGCACCAAACAGGGCTTTAAGAGTTCCTACACCTTC,CASTKQGFKSSYTF
-,TRBJ1-4,-,TRBV11-2,TGTGCCAGCAGACAAACAGGGTTCGGTAATGAAAAACTGTTTTTT,CASRQTGFGNEKLFF
-,TRBJ2-7,-,TRBV30,TGTGCCTGGAGTGTACAGAACGAGCAGTACTTC,CAWSVQNEQYF
-,TRBJ2-1,-,TRBV15,TGTGCCACCAGCAGAAATGAGGATGAGCAGTTCTTC,CATSRNEDEQFF
-,TRBJ2-1,TRBD1,TRBV5-3,TGTGCCAGAAGCTTACCGGGACAGGACTACAATGAGCAGTTCTTC,CARSLPGQDYNEQFF
-,TRBJ2-2,TRBD2,TRBV6-5,TGTGCATCGAGCGGGGGGGCGAACACCGGGGAGCTGTTTTTT,CASSGGANTGELFF
-,TRBJ2-1,-,TRBV6-4,TGTGCCAGCAGTGACTCCGGCGGGACCCCCCACAATGAGCAGTTCTTC,CASSDSGGTPHNEQFF
-,TRBJ2-7,-,TRBV20-1,TGCAGTGCTAGAGCCGGAGGCGAGCAGTACTTC,CSARAGGEQYF
-,TRBJ2-1,TRBD2,TRBV7-3,TGTGCCAGCAGCTTAACTGAGAGCGGGAGGGTCTGGCATGAGCAGTTCTTC,CASSLTESGRVWHEQFF
-,TRBJ2-5,-,TRBV7-9,TGTACCAGCAGCTTGGGGGGTCTCCAAGAGACCCAGTACTTC,CTSSLGGLQETQYF
-,TRBJ2-6,-,TRBV7-3,TGTGCCAGCAGCAGAACAGGGAGCTCTGGGGCCAACGTCCTGACTTTC,CASSRTGSSGANVLTF
once,TRBJ2-1,TRBD2,TRBV5-4,TGTGCCAACCACGGCGGGGGGGCGGGAAACAATGAGCAGTTCTTC,CANHGGGAGNNEQFF
few,TRBJ1-1,-,TRBV5-6,TGTGCCAGCAGCTTTAGACGGGGGTACACTGAAGCTTTCTTT,CASSFRRGYTEAFF
-,TRBJ2-1,TRBD2,TRBV5-1,TGCGCCAGCAGCTTTGCGGGAGGGCCCAATGAGCAGTTCTTC,CASSFAGGPNEQFF